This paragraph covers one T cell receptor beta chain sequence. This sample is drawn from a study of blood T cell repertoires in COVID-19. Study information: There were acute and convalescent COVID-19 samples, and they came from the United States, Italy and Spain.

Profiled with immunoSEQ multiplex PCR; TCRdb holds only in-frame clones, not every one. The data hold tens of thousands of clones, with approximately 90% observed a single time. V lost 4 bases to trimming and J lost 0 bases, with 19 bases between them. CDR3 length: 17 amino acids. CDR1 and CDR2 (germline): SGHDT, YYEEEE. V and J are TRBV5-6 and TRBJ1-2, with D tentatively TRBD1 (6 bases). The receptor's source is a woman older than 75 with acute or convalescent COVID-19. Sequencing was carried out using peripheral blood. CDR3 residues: CASSKGETGVTNYGYTF. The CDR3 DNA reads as TGTGCCAGCAGCAAAGGAGAGACAGGAGTGACTAACTATGGCTACACCTTC.